Detailed here is one T cell receptor (beta chain). The antigen is unknown. A multiplex PCR was run with 60 Vbeta primers and 13 Jbeta primers. TCRdb keeps only in-frame clones here, not all; method: immunoSEQ multiplex PCR. There are more than 100,000 clones in the sample; about 87% occur only once, and more than 4% lies in the top ten. CDR1 is SEHNR, CDR2 FQNEAQ, per germline (reference sequence). Trimming at V came to 0 bases and at J to 9 bases, leaving 10 bases not matched to a gene. CDR3 length equals 15 residues. This entry comes from a study of cytomegalovirus exposure and HLA in healthy donors. Donors in the study were healthy people who gave bone marrow. Study-level findings and limits: For most subjects, TCR beta sequences were reported to predict HLA-A and HLA-B alleles with accuracy. Some V segments, TRBV6-2 and TRBV6-3 among them, were indistinguishable and were therefore excluded.

The chain carries TRBV7-9 and TRBJ1-2; 7 bases are a match to TRBD1. Sequenced sample: PBMCs. This clonotype was sampled from a woman aged 25 to 39 in good health and CMV-seronegative. The CDR3 bases are TGTGCCAGCAGCTTAGCCCGGGACAGCGAAGGGAGCTACACCTTC. Translation: CASSLARDSEGSYTF.